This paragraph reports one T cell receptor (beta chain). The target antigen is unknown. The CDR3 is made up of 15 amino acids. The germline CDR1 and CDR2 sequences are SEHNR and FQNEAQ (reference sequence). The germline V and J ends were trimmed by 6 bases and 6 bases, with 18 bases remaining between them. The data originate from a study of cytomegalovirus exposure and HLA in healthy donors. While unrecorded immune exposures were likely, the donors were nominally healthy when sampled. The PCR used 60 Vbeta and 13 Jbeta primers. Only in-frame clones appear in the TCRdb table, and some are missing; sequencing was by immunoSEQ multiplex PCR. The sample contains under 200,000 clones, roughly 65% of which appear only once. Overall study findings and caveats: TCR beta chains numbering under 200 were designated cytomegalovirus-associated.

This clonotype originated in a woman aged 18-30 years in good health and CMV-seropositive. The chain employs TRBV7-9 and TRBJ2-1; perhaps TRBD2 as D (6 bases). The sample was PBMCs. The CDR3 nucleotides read TGTGCCAGCAGGACCGGGACTCACCCTAGCAATGAGCAGTTCTTC. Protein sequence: CASRTGTHPSNEQFF.